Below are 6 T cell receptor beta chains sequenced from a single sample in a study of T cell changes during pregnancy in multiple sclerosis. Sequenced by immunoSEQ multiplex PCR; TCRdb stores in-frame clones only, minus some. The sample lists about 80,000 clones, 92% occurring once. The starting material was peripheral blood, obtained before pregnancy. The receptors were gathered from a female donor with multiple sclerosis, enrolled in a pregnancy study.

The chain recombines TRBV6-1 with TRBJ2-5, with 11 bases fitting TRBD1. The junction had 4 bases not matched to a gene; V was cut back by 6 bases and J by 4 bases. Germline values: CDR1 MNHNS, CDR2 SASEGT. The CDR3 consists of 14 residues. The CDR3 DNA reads TGTGCCAGCAGCGGACAGGGGGCGCGAGAGACCCAGTACTTC. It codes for CASSGQGARETQYF.

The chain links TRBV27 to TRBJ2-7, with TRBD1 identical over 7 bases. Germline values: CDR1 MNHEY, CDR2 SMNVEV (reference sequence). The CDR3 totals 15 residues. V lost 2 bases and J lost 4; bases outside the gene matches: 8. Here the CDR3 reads CASSLRVDRVYEQYF. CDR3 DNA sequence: TGTGCCAGCAGTTTAAGAGTCGACAGGGTATACGAGCAGTACTTC.

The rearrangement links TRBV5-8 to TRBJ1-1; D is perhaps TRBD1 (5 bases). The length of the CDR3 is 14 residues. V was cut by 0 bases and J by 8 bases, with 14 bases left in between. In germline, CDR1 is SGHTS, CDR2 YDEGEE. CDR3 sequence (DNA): TGTGCCAGCAGCTTGGCCTGGGGAGGGGAAGAAGCTTTCTTT. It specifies CASSLAWGGEEAFF.

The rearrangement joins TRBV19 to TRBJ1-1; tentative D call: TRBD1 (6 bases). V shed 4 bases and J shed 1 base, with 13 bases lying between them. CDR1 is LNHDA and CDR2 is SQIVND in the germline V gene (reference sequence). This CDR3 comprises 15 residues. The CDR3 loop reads CASSTPGHKNTEAFF. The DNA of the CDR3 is TGTGCCAGTAGTACCCCGGGACATAAGAACACTGAAGCTTTCTTT.

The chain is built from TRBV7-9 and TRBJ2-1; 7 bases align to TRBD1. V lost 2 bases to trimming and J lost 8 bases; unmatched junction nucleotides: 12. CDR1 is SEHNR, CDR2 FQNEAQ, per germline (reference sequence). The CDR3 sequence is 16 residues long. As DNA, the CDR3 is TGTGCCAGCAGCTTAATTTGGGCAGGGGGTAAAGATGAGCAGTTCTTC. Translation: CASSLIWAGGKDEQFF.

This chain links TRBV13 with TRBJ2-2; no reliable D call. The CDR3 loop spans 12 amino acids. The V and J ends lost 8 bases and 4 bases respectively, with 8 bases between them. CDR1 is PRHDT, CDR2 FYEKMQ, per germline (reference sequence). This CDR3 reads CASSLRTGELFF. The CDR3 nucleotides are TGTGCCAGCTCCCTCCGCACCGGGGAGCTGTTTTTT.